This T cell receptor (beta chain) appears in the sequencing data of a study of synovial regulatory T cells in juvenile arthritis. Assay: immunoSEQ multiplex PCR; the TCRdb copy retains only in-frame clones and omits some. The sample table includes about 6,900 clones. Germline CDR1 MDHEN, CDR2 SYDVKM. The CDR3 has 14 residues. DNA is not on record. Sequenced: Treg cells from blood. Documented subset: remaining (HLA-DR-negative) circulating blood Treg cells. This TCR was recovered from a donor under 30 with juvenile idiopathic arthritis. The J gene is TRBJ2-1, the V gene TRBV28; the D gene TCRdb calls, TRBD2, cannot be checked with no DNA. CDR3 in amino acids: CASGLGVVLREQFF.